This TCR beta chain was sequenced for a study of CD4 T cells in relation to SARS-CoV-2 and coronaviruses. Overall study: ViraFEST: roughly ten-day antigen culture of PBMCs, then TCR beta CDR3 sequencing.

The CDR3 contains 15 residues. J gave up 3 bases and V 2 bases, and 6 bases lay outside the gene matches. Germline loops: CDR1 GTSNPN, CDR2 SVGIG (reference sequence). This clone came up once. Antigen specificity is unknown. Here immunoSEQ multiplex PCR was the method, and the copy in TCRdb shows in-frame clones only, minus some. The data hold about 18,000 clones, with over 60% observed a single time. The unexposed donors gave CD4+ T cells in about 2010-2018, prior to COVID-19. After about 11 days of culture, CD4+ T cells were isolated. The receptor's source is a human donor in good health. The V gene is TRBV30, the J gene TRBJ2-1, with 8 bases aligning to TRBD2. The sample was CD4+ T cells from PBMCs, cultured in vitro. This CDR3 is CAWSSRSGGYNEQFF. CDR3 bases: TGTGCCTGGAGTTCGAGGAGCGGGGGCTACAATGAGCAGTTCTTC.